This TCR beta chain is drawn from a study of cytomegalovirus exposure and HLA in healthy donors (TCRdb year 2017). For the study in its entirety: An earlier analysis of approximately 640 of the donors reported 250 to 300 Gb of sequence data and some 120 million unique TCR beta sequences from about 200 million T cells. An early release that covered several hundred HLA-typed donors contained around 300 gigabases of sequencing data and about 93 million unique TCR sequences. The genetic ancestry cluster associated with self-reported Caucasian donors included about 84% of the roughly 390 genotyped donors. The aim of the study was to test whether cataloging public T cell receptors could identify signatures of past pathogen exposure. The study profiled the T cell repertoires of under 850 subjects by immunosequencing and related them to cytomegalovirus serostatus. A separate validation cohort of 90 to 150 different subjects was used in addition to the roughly 620-subject first cohort. To predict cytomegalovirus infection status, the study combined high-throughput TCR immunosequencing, statistical association of individual TCRs with disease status, and machine learning. A later analysis re-analyzed previously published TCR beta repertoires from about 600 donors and added high-resolution HLA genotyping to study TCR occurrence patterns. The later analysis used no new phenotypic data to find candidate immune exposures, relying instead on TCR beta sequences and their occurrence across donors. An earlier analysis of 450 to 750 of the donors used high-throughput TCR beta sequencing to judge whether each TCR beta V gene segment behaved as functional or pseudogenic. Alongside the repertoire data, information on donor age, sex, ethnicity and CMV serostatus was compiled. A later genetic analysis took genome-wide SNP genotypes for about three fifths of the 666 donors and used that subset as a discovery cohort. All discovery cohort repertoires had been generated on a single sequencing platform. HLA typing covered class I and class II loci at four-digit resolution. Typing coverage varied by locus: roughly 629-640 donors for A, B, C, DRB1 and DQB1; roughly 510 for DQA1; around 610 for DPA1; 450 to 480 for DPB1. A handful of DR-DQ haplotypes were handled as single units for association and clustering because linkage in the cohort was strong. Among roughly 400 genotyped donors of the cohort, an average of around 240,000 unique TCR beta nucleotide sequences was sequenced per donor, of which roughly 17% were non-productive. On the study overall, not on this receptor specifically: Linkage disequilibrium might explain the correlated functional status among segregating V segments, but an unknown experimental factor could not be excluded. The sequencing pipeline was judged likely to have produced a cluster of highly shared sequence variants as a technical artifact. The classifier was reported to diagnose cytomegalovirus status with high specificity and sensitivity in both the original and validation cohorts. Sequencing depth was assumed to be roughly uniform across donors in the presence/absence analyses, though that assumption may not hold. For the cohort, immune exposure information was limited to CMV serostatus. Because some donors lacked HLA typing at each locus, the association tests relied only on the typed subset. According to a later analysis, most CMV-associated TCR beta chains appeared to be HLA-restricted, and the HLA associations seemed to be driven largely by CMV exposure. Assigning TCR associations to individual alleles was difficult when HLA alleles, especially DR and DQ, strongly co-occurred. Over 15 rarely observed V segments, including chromosome 9 orphons, were excluded from the earlier analysis of about 600 of the donors because counts were too low. A later genetic analysis associated a missense DCLRE1C variant with V-gene and J-gene trimming of TCR beta chains, and an independent cohort replicated the association. Because the 87-base-pair reads could not distinguish some IMGT-functional V segments, including TRBV6-2 and TRBV6-3, those segments were excluded. A later analysis reported that several top co-occurrence clusters appeared linked to parvovirus B19, influenza, CMV and Epstein-Barr virus. A total of around 150 TCR beta chains were listed by the study as associated with cytomegalovirus. A further reported finding was that TCR beta sequences accurately predicted the HLA-A and HLA-B alleles for most subjects in the first cohort. Most TCR sequences were observed very rarely across donors, whereas some public TCRs were present in many individuals. A later genetic analysis reported fewer N-insertions in productive TCRs among donors in an Asian-associated ancestry cluster than the roughly 670-donor mean. It was suggested by the authors that the approach could potentially be generalized to other disease states and immunological phenotypes. In a later analysis, some 17,000 TCR beta sequences were associated with specific HLA alleles at a false discovery rate of 0.05. According to a later analysis, TCR association rates differed among HLA loci, with DRB1 alleles showing the most associated TCRs and HLA-C alleles showing the fewest. In an earlier analysis of approximately 590 of the donors, most TCR beta V segments appeared in productive rearrangements about 90% or about 30% of the time, broadly matching IMGT annotations. Three of the identified cytomegalovirus-associated TCR beta chains were confirmed in vitro to be specific for cytomegalovirus antigens. In a later analysis, HLA-associated TCR beta chains were found to be more clonally expanded and to have lower generation probabilities than equally common non-associated chains. In this cohort, only TCR beta chains were sequenced, and detectable features were limited by the absence of alpha or paired-chain data.

The library was made by the immunoSEQ multiplex PCR assay. A mixture of 60 forward primers for TCR Vbeta segments and 13 reverse primers for TCR Jbeta segments was used in the multiplex PCR. The CDR3 region of rearranged TCR beta genes was amplified from genomic DNA by a multiplex PCR assay. Amplified TCR beta libraries were sequenced as 87-base-pair reads on the Illumina HiSeq System. The original methods were these. In a later analysis, 80 million or so unique TCR beta chains were counted across the roughly 670 repertoires, and roughly 11 million of these chains were shared by at least two donors. Raw reads were error-corrected and collapsed into unique sequences by a nearest-neighbor algorithm in which closely related sequences were merged to remove PCR and sequencing errors. Alignment of CDR3 sequences to IMGT reference sequences was used to assign V, D and J gene segments. For a sequence to be retained, a match of at least six nucleotides to both a V gene segment and a J gene segment was required. A rearrangement was called productive if the CDR3 had no stop codons and remained in frame with V and J, and every other rearrangement was called non-productive. Following IMGT convention, CDR3 was defined as the stretch from the second conserved V-encoded cysteine to the conserved J-encoded phenylalanine. Sequences without an unambiguous match to a single V gene segment were excluded from the earlier analysis of over 500 of the donors. An earlier analysis of around 600 of the donors classified V segments as functional when productive rearrangements were above 56.7% and as segregating when the standard deviation between donors was above 5%. A statistical classification framework was developed to diagnose cytomegalovirus status using the catalog of TCR beta chain sequences. V and J gene assignment, in a later analysis, came from comparing TCR nucleotide sequences with IMGT/GENE-DB human TR gene sequences. A later analysis assigned CDR3 sequences and most-parsimonious VDJ recombination scenarios with the TCRdist pipeline. In a later analysis, each TCR beta chain was defined by its CDR3 amino acid sequence together with its V-gene family, and reads without a unique V-gene family were excluded. In a later analysis, 500 to 650 highly shared, low-generation-probability nucleotide sequences were removed to address suspected cross-contamination and a sequencing artifact. A later analysis calculated a clonal expansion index for each public chain from normalized within-repertoire ranks of inferred template counts. A later analysis computed generation probabilities with a VDJ recombination model fitted to out-of-frame rearrangements, and checked the results against IGoR. In a later analysis, TCR-TCR, TCR-HLA and TCR-CMV co-occurrence was scored with hypergeometric tests, and a repertoire-size bias correction was applied to TCR pairs. To estimate false discovery rates, a later analysis permuted the HLA or CMV assignments 20 times. In a later analysis, co-occurring TCRs were grouped using DBSCAN, and TCRdist sequence similarity was added for clustering within HLA-allele-positive subsets. For co-occurrence clustering, repertoires with fewer than 30,000 or more than 120,000 public chains were excluded, along with five or six repertoires with anomalous nucleotide sharing. TCRdb mirrors the immuneACCESS table, restricted to in-frame sequences. Some clones are absent from its copies; in checked studies, under half trace to an unresolved V gene, and the reason for the others is unknown. D and trimming come from the DNA, and the V and J calls and clone size come from that table. Here the sample has over 100,000 clones; 75% to 85% occur a single time. The top ten clones comprise approximately 8.1% of the sample.

In total, roughly 710 healthy bone marrow donors made up the cohort. Cohort members were all nominally healthy when sampled, although unrecorded immune exposures were likely present. The donor tested CMV seropositive, placing the donor among the 289 seropositive members of the cohort. A peripheral blood sample was provided by each donor, and peripheral blood mononuclear cells were used for TCR beta sequencing. The Qiagen DNeasy Blood Extraction Kit was used to extract genomic DNA from the blood cell samples. In the case of this clone: Its binding antigen is unknown. Nothing much larger sits one base from this clone, and base qualities are not available.

The CDR3 goes from the cysteine to the phenylalanine over 15 residues. Here the CDR3 DNA is all that survives: 45 bases in frame from base 1. Trimmed from V: 10 bases; trimmed from J: 4 bases; junction bases lacking a gene match: 11. CDR1 and CDR2, looked up from the germline V gene, are ENHRY and SYGVKD. The sample consisted of PBMCs. This TCR derives from a woman in her forties or fifties in good health and CMV-seropositive. The receptor chain draws on TRBV10-3 and TRBJ1-4, and 8 bases in between align with TRBD1. The CDR3 protein is CATREPGQDNEKLFF. The nucleotides read TGTGCCACTCGGGAACCGGGACAGGATAATGAAAAACTGTTTTTT.